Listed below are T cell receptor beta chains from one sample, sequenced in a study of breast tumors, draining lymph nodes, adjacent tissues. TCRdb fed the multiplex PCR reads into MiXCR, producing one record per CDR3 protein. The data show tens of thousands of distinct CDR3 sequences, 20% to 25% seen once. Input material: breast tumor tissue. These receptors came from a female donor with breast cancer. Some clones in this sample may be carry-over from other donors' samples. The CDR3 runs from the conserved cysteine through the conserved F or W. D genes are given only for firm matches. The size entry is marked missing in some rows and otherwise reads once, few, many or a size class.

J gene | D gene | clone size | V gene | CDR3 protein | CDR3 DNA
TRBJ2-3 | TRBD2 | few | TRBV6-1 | CAANTGTSGRAERF | TGTGCCGCGAATACCGGGACTAGCGGGAGGGCAGAGCGTTTT
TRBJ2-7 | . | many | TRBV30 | CAWSDSYEQYF | TGTGCCTGGAGTGACAGCTACGAGCAGTACTTC
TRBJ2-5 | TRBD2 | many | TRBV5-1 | CASSPGLAGEETQYF | TGCGCCAGCAGCCCCGGACTAGCGGGAGAAGAGACCCAGTACTTC
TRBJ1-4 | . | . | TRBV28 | CASSSRNTGEKLFF | TGTGCCAGCAGTTCCCGGAATACGGGTGAAAAACTGTTTTTT
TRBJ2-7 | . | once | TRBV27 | CASSPRRGGEQYF | TGTGCCAGCAGTCCCCGGAGGGGCGGCGAGCAGTACTTC
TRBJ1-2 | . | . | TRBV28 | CASSFVQRGNYGYTF | TGTGCCAGCAGTTTTGTGCAGAGGGGAAACTATGGCTACACCTTC
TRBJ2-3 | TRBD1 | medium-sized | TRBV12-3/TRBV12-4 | CASSPWTGPDTQYF | TGTGCCAGCAGTCCCTGGACAGGGCCAGATACGCAGTATTTT
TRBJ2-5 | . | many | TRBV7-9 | CASSKETQYF | TGTGCCAGCAGCAAAGAGACCCAGTACTTC
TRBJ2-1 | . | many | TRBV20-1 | CSAAQVEQFF | TGCAGTGCTGCCCAGGTTGAGCAGTTCTTC
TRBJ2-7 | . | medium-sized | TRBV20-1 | CSANNGLTYEQYF | TGCAGTGCTAATAACGGGTTAACCTACGAGCAGTACTTC
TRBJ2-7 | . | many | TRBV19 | CASSHGQRGEQYF | TGTGCCAGTAGCCATGGACAACGGGGAGAGCAGTACTTC
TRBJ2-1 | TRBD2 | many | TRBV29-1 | CSDSGGLYNEQFF | TGCAGCGATAGCGGGGGGCTCTACAATGAGCAGTTCTTC
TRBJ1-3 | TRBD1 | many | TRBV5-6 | CASSLTGAGNTIYF | TGTGCCAGCAGCTTAACAGGGGCTGGAAACACCATATATTTT
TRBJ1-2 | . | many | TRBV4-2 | CASSQDASMNYGYTF | TGTGCCAGCAGCCAAGATGCCAGCATGAACTATGGCTACACCTTC
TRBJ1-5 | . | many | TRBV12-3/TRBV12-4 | CANSLNRNQPQHF | TGTGCCAACAGTTTGAACCGGAATCAGCCCCAGCATTTT
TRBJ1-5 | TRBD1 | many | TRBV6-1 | CASSETKGAVYNQPQHF | TGTGCCAGCAGTGAAACGAAGGGGGCGGTGTACAATCAGCCCCAGCATTTT
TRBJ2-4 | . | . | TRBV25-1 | CASGKVLATNIQYF | TGTGCCAGCGGAAAGGTTCTAGCCACAAACATTCAGTACTTC
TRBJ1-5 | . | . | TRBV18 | CASSPGQPSQPQHF | TGTGCCAGCTCACCAGGACAGCCGAGTCAGCCCCAGCATTTT
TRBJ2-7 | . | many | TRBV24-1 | CATSDGWQNYEQYF | TGTGCCACCAGTGATGGTTGGCAGAACTACGAGCAGTACTTC
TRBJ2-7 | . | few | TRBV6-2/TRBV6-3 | CASSGDPGLLPTSYEQYF | TGTGCCAGCAGTGGTGACCCCGGACTCCTACCCACCTCCTACGAGCAGTACTTC
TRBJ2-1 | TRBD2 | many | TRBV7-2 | CASSVLSGRVNEQFF | TGTGCCAGCAGCGTGCTTAGCGGGAGGGTAAATGAGCAGTTCTTC
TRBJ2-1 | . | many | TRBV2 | CASSFEGSYNEQFF | TGTGCCAGCAGTTTCGAGGGATCCTACAATGAGCAGTTCTTC
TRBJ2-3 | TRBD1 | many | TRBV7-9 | CASSFRDRATDTQYF | TGTGCCAGCAGCTTCCGGGACAGGGCGACAGATACGCAGTATTTT
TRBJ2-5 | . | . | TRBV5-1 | CASSLNLQETQHF | TGCGCCAGCAGCTTGAATCTACAAGAGACCCAGCACTTC
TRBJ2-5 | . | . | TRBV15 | CATSIQGGAVTQYF | TGTGCCACCAGCATCCAAGGGGGGGCTGTGACCCAGTACTTC
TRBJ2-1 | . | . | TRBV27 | CASSLTGRNNEQFF | TGTGCCAGCAGTTTAACGGGGCGAAACAATGAGCAGTTCTTC
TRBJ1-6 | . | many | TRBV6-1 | CASRLLHRYNSPLHF | TGTGCCAGCAGACTTCTACACCGGTATAATTCACCCCTCCACTTT
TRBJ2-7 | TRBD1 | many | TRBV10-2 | CASLGQGNPLSSYEQYF | TGCGCCAGCCTAGGACAGGGGAATCCACTATCCTCCTACGAGCAGTACTTC
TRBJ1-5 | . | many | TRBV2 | CASSDVHAEFSNQPQHF | TGTGCCAGCAGTGATGTGCATGCGGAGTTTAGCAATCAGCCCCAGCATTTT
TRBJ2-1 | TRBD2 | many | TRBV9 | CASSVFEGLAGTSSYNEQFF | TGTGCCAGCAGCGTATTCGAAGGACTAGCGGGTACGAGCTCCTACAATGAGCAGTTCTTC
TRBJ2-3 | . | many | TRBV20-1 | CSASNTGTDTQYF | TGCAGTGCCAGTAATACAGGCACAGATACGCAGTATTTT
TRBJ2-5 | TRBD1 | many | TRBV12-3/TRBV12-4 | CASSFYSGQQETQYF | TGTGCCAGCAGTTTTTACTCGGGACAGCAAGAGACCCAGTACTTC
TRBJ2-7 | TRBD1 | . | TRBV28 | CASSRDRGQYF | TGTGCCAGCAGCCGGGACAGGGGGCAGTACTTC
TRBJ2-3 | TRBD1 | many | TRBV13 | CASSVPGQGSDTQYF | TGTGCCAGCAGCGTGCCGGGACAGGGGTCAGATACGCAGTATTTT
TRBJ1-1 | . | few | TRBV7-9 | CASGKAGTEAFF | TGTGCCAGCGGGAAGGCTGGCACTGAAGCTTTCTTT
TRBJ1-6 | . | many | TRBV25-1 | CASSAGNNSPLHF | TGTGCCAGCAGTGCTGGGAATAATTCACCCCTCCACTTT
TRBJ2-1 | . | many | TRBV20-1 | CSARGLLSLRDEQFF | TGCAGTGCTAGAGGCTTACTTAGCTTGCGGGATGAGCAGTTCTTC
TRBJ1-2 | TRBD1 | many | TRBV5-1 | CASSRTGANYGYTF | TGCGCCAGCAGCCGGACAGGGGCCAACTATGGCTACACCTTC
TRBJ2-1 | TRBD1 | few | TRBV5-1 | CASSLGGQGLVNEQFF | TGCGCCAGCAGCTTGGGGGGACAGGGTTTGGTCAATGAGCAGTTCTTC
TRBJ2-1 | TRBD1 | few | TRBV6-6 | CASSFGTGGPNEQFF | TGTGCCAGCAGTTTCGGGACAGGGGGTCCCAATGAGCAGTTCTTC
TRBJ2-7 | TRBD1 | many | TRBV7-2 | CASSHPRDRSSYEQYF | TGTGCCAGCAGCCATCCGAGGGACAGGAGCTCCTACGAGCAGTACTTC
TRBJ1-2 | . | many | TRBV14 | CASSHVRTDGYTF | TGTGCCAGCAGCCACGTAAGGACAGATGGCTACACCTTC
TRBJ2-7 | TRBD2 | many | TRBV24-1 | CATSGGSQYEQYF | TGTGCCACCAGTGGCGGGAGTCAGTACGAGCAGTACTTC
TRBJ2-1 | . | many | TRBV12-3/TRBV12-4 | CASSPLHEQFF | TGTGCCAGCAGTCCCCTTCATGAGCAGTTCTTC
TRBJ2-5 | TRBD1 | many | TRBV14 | CASSQLGTEETQYF | TGTGCCAGCAGCCAATTAGGGACAGAAGAGACCCAGTACTTC
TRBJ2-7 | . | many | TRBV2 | CASILGGNPYEQYF | TGTGCCAGCATCCTAGGAGGGAACCCCTACGAGCAGTACTTC
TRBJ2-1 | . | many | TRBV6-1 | CASSYRDVSYNEQFF | TGTGCCAGCAGTTACAGGGACGTCTCCTACAATGAGCAGTTCTTC
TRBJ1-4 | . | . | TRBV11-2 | CASSLVRTMGEKLFF | TGTGCCAGCAGCCTCGTAAGGACGATGGGGGAAAAACTGTTTTTT